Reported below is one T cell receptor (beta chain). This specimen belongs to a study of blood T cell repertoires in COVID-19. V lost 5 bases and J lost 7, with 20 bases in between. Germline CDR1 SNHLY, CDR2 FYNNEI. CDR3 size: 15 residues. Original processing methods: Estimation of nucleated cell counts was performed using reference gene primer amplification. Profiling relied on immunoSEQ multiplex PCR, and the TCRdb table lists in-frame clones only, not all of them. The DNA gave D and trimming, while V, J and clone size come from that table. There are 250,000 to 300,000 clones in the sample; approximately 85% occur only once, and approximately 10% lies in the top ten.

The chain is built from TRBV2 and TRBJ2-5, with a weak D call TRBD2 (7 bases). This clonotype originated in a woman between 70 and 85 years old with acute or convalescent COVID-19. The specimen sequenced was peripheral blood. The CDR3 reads CASSSRGGGSGTQYF. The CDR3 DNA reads TGTGCCAGCAGTTCCAGAGGGGGGGGGAGCGGGACCCAGTACTTC.